The clone carrying this T cell receptor (beta chain) was counted between two and nine times. Original analysis: By means of reference gene primer amplification, nucleated cell counts were estimated. The data were produced by immunoSEQ multiplex PCR, yet TCRdb's version contains in-frame clones alone and is incomplete. V and J calls and clone size are those listed in that table; D and trimming were worked out from the DNA. The data contain 100,000 to 150,000 clones, roughly nine tenths of them singletons. Germline CDR1 and CDR2: SGHNT and YYREEE (reference sequence). Deletions cut 4 bases from V and 0 bases from J, with 15 bases between. CDR3 length: 16 amino acids. This sample stems from a study of blood T cell repertoires in COVID-19. Study details: Nucleic acid was either cDNA or gDNA, and it came from T cells, B-cell-depleted T cells, or PBMCs.

Sequencing was done on a sample of peripheral blood. The receptor comes from a man in his 70s with active or convalescent COVID-19. The chain links TRBV5-4 to TRBJ2-3, with a weak D call TRBD2 (5 bases). This CDR3 reads CASSPSGIASTDTQYF. The CDR3 region has the DNA TGTGCCAGCAGCCCGAGCGGAATAGCTAGCACAGATACGCAGTATTTT.